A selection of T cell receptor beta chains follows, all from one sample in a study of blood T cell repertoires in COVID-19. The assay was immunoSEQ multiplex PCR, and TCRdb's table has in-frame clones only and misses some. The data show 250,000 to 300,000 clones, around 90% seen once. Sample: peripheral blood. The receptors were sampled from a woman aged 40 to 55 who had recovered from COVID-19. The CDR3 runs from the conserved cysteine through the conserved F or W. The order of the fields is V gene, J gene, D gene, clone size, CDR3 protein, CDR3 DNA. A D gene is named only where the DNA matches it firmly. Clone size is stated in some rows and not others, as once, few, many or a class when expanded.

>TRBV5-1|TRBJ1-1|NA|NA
CASSFTGDTEAFF
TGCGCCAGCAGCTTTACCGGGGACACTGAAGCTTTCTTT
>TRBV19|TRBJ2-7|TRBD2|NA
CASSPTSGKTYEQYF
TGTGCCAGTAGCCCGACTAGCGGGAAAACCTACGAGCAGTACTTC
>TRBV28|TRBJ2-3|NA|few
CASGAGTYFGDTQYF
TGTGCCAGTGGGGCGGGGACCTATTTCGGAGATACGCAGTATTTT
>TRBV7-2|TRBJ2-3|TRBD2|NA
CASSLGGLATTDTQYF
TGTGCCAGCAGCTTAGGGGGACTAGCAACCACAGATACGCAGTATTTT
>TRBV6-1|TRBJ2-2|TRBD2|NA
CASSEAPGLAGMNTGELFF
TGTGCCAGCAGTGAAGCCCCGGGACTAGCGGGAATGAACACCGGGGAGCTGTTTTTT
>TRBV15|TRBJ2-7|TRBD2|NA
CATSREGSGNYEQYF
TGTGCCACCAGCAGAGAGGGTAGCGGGAACTACGAGCAGTACTTC
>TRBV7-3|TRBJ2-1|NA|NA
CASSPQKISYNEQFF
TGTGCCAGCAGCCCCCAGAAAATATCCTACAATGAGCAGTTCTTC
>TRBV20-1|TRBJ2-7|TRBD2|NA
CSASPASGSYEQYF
TGCAGTGCTAGTCCGGCTAGCGGGAGCTACGAGCAGTACTTC
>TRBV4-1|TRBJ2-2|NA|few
CASSQDRTIAGELFF
TGCGCCAGCAGCCAAGATCGGACAATAGCTGGGGAGCTGTTTTTT
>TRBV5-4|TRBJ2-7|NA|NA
CASSTTSPLYEQYF
TGTGCCAGCAGTACCACTAGCCCTCTCTACGAGCAGTACTTC
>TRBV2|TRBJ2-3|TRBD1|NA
CASSRDRGSDTQYF
TGTGCCAGCAGCCGGGACAGGGGTTCGGATACGCAGTATTTT
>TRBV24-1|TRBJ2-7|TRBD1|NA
CATSDRTGGRYEQYF
TGTGCCACCAGTGATCGGACAGGGGGTAGATACGAGCAGTACTTC
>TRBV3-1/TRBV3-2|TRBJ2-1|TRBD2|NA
CASSQEGLGGNEQFF
TGTGCCAGCAGCCAAGAGGGACTAGGGGGCAATGAGCAGTTCTTC
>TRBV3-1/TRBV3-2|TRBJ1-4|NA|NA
CASSPPGQGDEKLFF
TGTGCCAGCAGCCCCCCCGGGCAGGGCGATGAAAAACTGTTTTTT
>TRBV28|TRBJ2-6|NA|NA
CASSPDTSGANVLTF
TGTGCCAGCAGTCCAGACACTTCTGGGGCCAACGTCCTGACTTTC
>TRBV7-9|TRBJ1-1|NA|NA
CASSLVGRDEAFF
TGTGCCAGCAGCTTAGTCGGGAGGGATGAAGCTTTCTTT
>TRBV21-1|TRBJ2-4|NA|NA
CASRNRTWAKNIQYF
TGTGCCAGCAGAAACAGGACCTGGGCCAAAAACATTCAGTACTTC
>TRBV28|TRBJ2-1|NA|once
CASSLGQGGLAEQFF
TGTGCCAGCAGTCTGGGACAGGGGGGACTAGCGGAGCAGTTCTTC
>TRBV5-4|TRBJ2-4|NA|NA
CASSLYMWGSQNIQYF
TGTGCCAGCAGCTTGTATATGTGGGGCAGCCAAAACATTCAGTACTTC
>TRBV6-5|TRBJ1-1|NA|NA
CASSLSWAANTEAFF
TGTGCCAGCAGCCTCTCCTGGGCAGCGAACACTGAAGCTTTCTTT
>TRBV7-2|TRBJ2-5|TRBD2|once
CASSLVLAGGGETQYF
TGTGCCAGCAGCTTAGTCCTAGCGGGAGGTGGGGAGACCCAGTACTTC
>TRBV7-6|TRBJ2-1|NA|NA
CASSLSPQGEQFF
TGTGCCAGCAGCTTGTCCCCCCAGGGTGAGCAGTTCTTC
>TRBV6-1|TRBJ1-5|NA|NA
CASSEFRSRQPQHF
TGTGCCAGCAGTGAATTTCGGAGTAGGCAGCCCCAGCATTTT
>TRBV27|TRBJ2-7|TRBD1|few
CASSLSGQVFREQYF
TGTGCCAGCAGTTTATCAGGACAGGTATTTCGCGAGCAGTACTTC
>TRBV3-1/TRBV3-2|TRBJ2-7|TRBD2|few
CASSPGTSGYEQYF
TGTGCCAGCAGCCCCGGGACTAGCGGTTACGAGCAGTACTTC
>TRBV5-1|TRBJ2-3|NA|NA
CASSPRHTSRTPGTQYF
TGCGCCAGCAGCCCGAGGCACACTAGCCGGACCCCGGGTACGCAGTATTTT
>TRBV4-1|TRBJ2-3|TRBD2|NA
CASSQVAGGPADTQYF
TGCGCCAGCAGCCAAGTGGCGGGAGGGCCGGCCGATACGCAGTATTTT
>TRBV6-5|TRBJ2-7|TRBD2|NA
CASSKLAGQYYEQYF
TGTGCCAGCAGTAAACTAGCGGGACAGTACTACGAGCAGTACTTC
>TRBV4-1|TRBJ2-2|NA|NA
CASSQDILVISGELFF
TGCGCCAGCAGCCAAGATATCCTAGTTATTTCCGGGGAGCTGTTTTTT
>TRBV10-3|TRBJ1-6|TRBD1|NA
CAISDGGGPGRPLHF
TGTGCCATCAGTGATGGAGGGGGCCCCGGTCGCCCCCTCCACTTT
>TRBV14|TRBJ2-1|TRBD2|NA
CASSQEGAGERGNEQFF
TGTGCCAGCAGCCAGGAGGGAGCGGGAGAACGGGGCAATGAGCAGTTCTTC
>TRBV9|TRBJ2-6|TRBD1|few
CASSLWDRGAGANVLTF
TGTGCCAGCAGCTTGTGGGACAGGGGGGCTGGGGCCAACGTCCTGACTTTC
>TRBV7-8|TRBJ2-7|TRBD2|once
CASSVLAASYEQYF
TGTGCCAGCAGCGTACTAGCGGCTTCCTACGAGCAGTACTTC
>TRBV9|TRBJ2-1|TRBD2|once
CASSAPSGGPNEQFF
TGTGCCAGCAGCGCCCCTAGCGGGGGCCCCAATGAGCAGTTCTTC
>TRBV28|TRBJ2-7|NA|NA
CASNFRISSSYEQYF
TGTGCCAGCAATTTCCGAATCTCCAGCTCCTACGAGCAGTACTTC
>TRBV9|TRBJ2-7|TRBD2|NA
CASSVGPSGVLEQYF
TGTGCCAGCAGCGTAGGGCCTAGCGGGGTACTCGAGCAGTACTTC
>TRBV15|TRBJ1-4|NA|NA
CATSKEGPLNEKLFF
TGTGCCACCAGCAAGGAGGGACCGCTTAATGAAAAACTGTTTTTT
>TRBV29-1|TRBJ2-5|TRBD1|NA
CSVSRGQGETQYF
TGCAGCGTTTCCAGGGGGCAGGGGGAGACCCAGTACTTC
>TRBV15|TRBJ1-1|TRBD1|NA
CATSRDPAGGSAFF
TGTGCCACCAGCAGAGATCCCGCAGGGGGATCAGCTTTCTTT
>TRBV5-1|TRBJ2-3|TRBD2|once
CASSMSGASTDTQYF
TGCGCCAGCAGCATGAGCGGGGCTAGCACAGATACGCAGTATTTT
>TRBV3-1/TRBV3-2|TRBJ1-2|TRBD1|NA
CASSQGRGSYGYTF
TGTGCCAGCAGCCAGGGCAGGGGGTCCTATGGCTACACCTTC
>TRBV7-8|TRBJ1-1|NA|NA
CASSTPWDTQAFF
TGTGCCAGCAGCACGCCCTGGGACACCCAAGCTTTCTTT
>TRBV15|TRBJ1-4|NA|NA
CATSRDVEGEKLFF
TGTGCCACCAGCAGAGATGTGGAGGGTGAAAAACTGTTTTTT
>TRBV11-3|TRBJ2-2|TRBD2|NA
CASSLGGGGTGELFF
TGTGCCAGCAGCTTAGGAGGCGGGGGCACCGGGGAGCTGTTTTTT
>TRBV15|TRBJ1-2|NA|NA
CATRDGGDYGYTF
TGTGCCACCAGGGACGGGGGGGACTATGGCTACACCTTC